What follows is one TCR beta chain and its context. Germline CDR1 and CDR2: SGHKS and YYEKEE (reference sequence). CDR3 length: 15 residues. Trimming took off 1 base at V and 6 bases at J, with 13 bases between the two ends. TCRdb recomputed calls from the 5' RACE reads with MiXCR, one row per CDR3 protein. The sample holds some 97,000 distinct CDR3 sequences, about 11% seen once. This entry belongs to a study of early T cells in non-severe SARS-CoV-2 infection. The J gene is TRBJ2-2, the V gene TRBV5-5, with D possibly matching TRBD2 (6 bases). Specimen: whole blood, collected at baseline. The receptor's source is an adult who was a healthcare worker with PCR-confirmed SARS-CoV-2 infection or an uninfected control (not recorded which). The CDR3 DNA is TGTGCCAGCAGCTTGTTTAACGGGGACTCCGGGGAGCTGTTTTTT. Protein product: CASSLFNGDSGELFF.